This TCR beta chain is drawn from a study of blood T cell repertoires in COVID-19 (dated by TCRdb to about 2020). In terms of the full investigation: The collaborator samples originated in the United States, Italy and Spain and spanned the acute and convalescent phases of COVID-19. The prospective study material was composed of cDNA or gDNA derived from T cells, B-cell-depleted T cells, or PBMCs. Subjects who had been exposed to COVID-19, were actively infected with it, or had recovered from it provided the deeply sampled blood TCRbeta repertoires that made up the dataset. The repertoires were made available in a free public database intended to serve as a resource for research on the immune response to SARS-CoV-2. Samples came from the ongoing ImmuneRACE study (first 160 participants) plus 1,254 subjects from 6 global collaborators. A de-identified subject ID, COVID-19 status, age in years and sex were almost always included in the sample metadata. Where available, HLA class I and class II types were obtained from metadata supplied by the sample provider rather than from assay-based typing. Here is what the overall study found, with its caveats: Clinical and demographic metadata were provided uncurated, with the amount varying by source and participant.

The immunoSEQ Assay, a bias-controlled multiplex PCR, was used to amplify TCRbeta CDR3 regions from genomic DNA. The published analysis was carried out like this. Nucleated cell counts per sample were estimated from amplification of reference gene primers within the assay. To quantify the absolute abundance of each unique TCRbeta CDR3 rearrangement, sequence reads were collapsed and filtered. For each sample, productive Simpson clonality was calculated as the square root of Simpson's diversity index over productive rearrangements. Drawn from immuneACCESS, this table holds only the in-frame rearrangements with V and J called that TCRdb kept. Clones are partly lost; checked studies trace under half to an unresolved V gene and leave the rest unexplained. V and J calls and clone size are those listed in that table; D and trimming were worked out from the DNA. For this sample the table gives some 200,000 clones, of which over 75% were detected only once. Approximately 3.5% of the sample belongs to the ten largest clones.

A word on this clone: This clone's antigen is unknown. No quality values exist for individual bases; no much larger clone is one base distant.

Participants in the prospective study were enrolled through a virtual design, were aged roughly 18 to 100 years, and lived in approximately 24 United States geographic areas. In the prospective study, cohorts were assigned on the basis of participant-reported clinical history obtained from a screening survey and a study questionnaire. In the prospective study, whole blood, serum and a nasopharyngeal or oropharyngeal swab were collected from each participant by mobile phlebotomists. Participants in the prospective study had the option to provide additional blood draws and questionnaires over a 2-month period. Prospective study blood samples were shipped either frozen or at room temperature before DNA extraction. This TCR came from a woman aged 18 to 35 in a cohort exposed to, infected with or recovered from COVID-19 (not recorded which). Material for sequencing was PBMCs or T cells enriched from blood (not recorded which).

At the DNA level, the sequence is TGTGCCAGCAGCGCCGCCCGGGGGACCTACAATGAGCAGTTCTTC. Protein translation: CASSAARGTYNEQFF. The V gene is TRBV7-9 and the J gene is TRBJ2-1; TRBD2 might be the D gene, on 6 matching bases. V is clipped by 5 bases and J by 2 bases, and the sequence between their germline boundaries is 13 bases long. The germline V gene (reference sequence) yields SEHNR for CDR1 and FQNEAQ for CDR2. From the cysteine through the phenylalanine, the CDR3 covers 15 amino acids. The DNA shown is the 45-base CDR3, in frame from base 1.